These 25 T cell receptor beta chains originate from one sample sequenced in a study of T cells in tuberculosis. Produced via immunoSEQ multiplex PCR; TCRdb's table is partial and in-frame only. The sample carries some 25,000 clones, over 95% recorded once. Sequencing was performed on PBMCs. Receptor source: a donor aged 10 to 29 with latent tuberculosis or without tuberculosis infection.

This clone has only one observation. V gene TRBV19 combines with J gene TRBJ2-3, with D possibly TRBD1 on 5 matching bases. Germline lookup yields CDR1 LNHDA and CDR2 SQIVND (reference sequence). The CDR3 has 14 amino acids. V shed 6 bases and J shed 4 bases, with 14 bases lying between them. CDR3 protein: CASSSVQGADTQYF. CDR3 in DNA: TGTGCCAGTAGCTCAGTCCAGGGTGCAGATACGCAGTATTTT.

The J gene is TRBJ1-3, the V gene TRBV19, with 9 bases matching TRBD1. Germline-derived CDR1 and CDR2 are LNHDA and SQIVND (reference sequence). There are 14 residues in the CDR3. After removal of 9 bases from V and 3 bases from J, the junction contained 6 bases not matched to a gene. CDR3 amino acids: CASTGGFSGNTIYF. Written as DNA, the CDR3 is TGTGCCAGCACAGGGGGCTTCAGTGGAAACACCATATATTTT.

The chain uses TRBV6-4 and TRBJ2-5, with a tentative D call TRBD1 (6 bases). CDR1 is MRHNA and CDR2 is SNTAGT in the germline V gene. This CDR3 spans 12 amino acids. CDR3 coding DNA: TGTGGGGGGCCCAACGTTCCGGAGACCCAGTACTTC. Its protein is CGGPNVPETQYF.

This chain links TRBV5-1 with TRBJ1-5, with 7 bases aligning to TRBD1. The V gene's germline CDR1 is SGHRS and CDR2 YFSETQ. The CDR3 sequence is 15 residues long. J gave up 3 bases and V 4 bases, and 7 bases lay outside the gene matches. In DNA, the CDR3 is TGCGCCAGCAGCAGGGGGCTGGGGCCCAATCAGCCCCAGCATTTT. It is translated as CASSRGLGPNQPQHF.

This chain connects TRBV11-1 to TRBJ2-1; D gene unclear. The CDR3 sequence is 15 residues long. The germline gives CDR1 SGHAT, CDR2 FQDESV (reference sequence). V lost 7 bases and J lost 0, with 13 bases in between. The DNA for the CDR3 is TGTGCCAGCACCCATCGCCACAGCTCCTACAATGAGCAGTTCTTC. This codes for CASTHRHSSYNEQFF.

This chain connects TRBV2 to TRBJ1-5, with 9 bases matching TRBD1. J gave up 6 bases and V 8 bases, and 5 bases lay outside the gene matches. The CDR3 contains 13 residues. Germline-derived CDR1 and CDR2 are SNHLY and FYNNEI. The CDR3 bases are TGTGCCAGCTATGTGGACAGGGGTCAGCCCCAGCATTTT. Translating it yields CASYVDRGQPQHF.

V usage is TRBV7-8 and J usage is TRBJ2-3, with 7 bases matching TRBD1. Trimming cost V 6 bases and J 5 bases; bases outside gene matches: 5. The CDR3 sequence is 13 residues long. Germline values: CDR1 SGHVS, CDR2 FQNEAQ. The chain's CDR3 is CASSSQGVDTQYF. Written as DNA, the CDR3 is TGTGCCAGCAGTTCTCAGGGGGTAGATACGCAGTATTTT.

J is TRBJ2-7 and V is TRBV6-5, with 7 bases matching TRBD1. Germline lookup yields CDR1 MNHEY and CDR2 SVGAGI. With V trimmed by 6 bases and J by 6 bases, 8 bases remained unmatched. The CDR3 loop spans 13 amino acids. The CDR3 reads CASRPQTGSEQYF. CDR3 nucleotide sequence: TGTGCCAGCAGACCCCAGACAGGGTCCGAGCAGTACTTC.

This chain links TRBV4-1 with TRBJ2-3, with D possibly TRBD2 on 6 matching bases. CDR1 is MGHRA and CDR2 is YSYEKL in the germline V gene. V lost 6 bases and J lost 2, with 15 bases in between. CDR3 length: 15 amino acids. The CDR3 here is CASSPQEGPTDTQYF. CDR3 sequence (DNA): TGCGCCAGCAGTCCCCAGGAGGGGCCCACAGATACGCAGTATTTT.

This chain connects TRBV11-2 to TRBJ2-5; 14 bases fit TRBD2. The germline V gene encodes CDR1 SGHAT and CDR2 FQNNGV. The CDR3 has 18 residues. The J segment lost 3 bases and the V segment lost 4 bases, leaving 10 bases of the junction unmatched. CDR3: CASSSPRLAGGLEETQYF. DNA for the CDR3: TGTGCCAGCAGCTCCCCCCGACTAGCGGGGGGGCTCGAAGAGACCCAGTACTTC.

V gene TRBV14 combines with J gene TRBJ2-2; 7 positions agree with TRBD1. J gave up 0 bases and V 4 bases, and 5 bases lay outside the gene matches. CDR3 length: 16 amino acids. The germline V gene has CDR1 SGHDN and CDR2 FVKESK. The CDR3 DNA follows: TGTGCCAGCAGCCGGGTGACAGGGTCGAACACCGGGGAGCTGTTTTTT. Amino acids: CASSRVTGSNTGELFF.

This chain connects TRBV7-2 to TRBJ2-1, with 7 bases matching TRBD2. With 2 bases clipped from V and 1 base from J, the junction kept 5 bases outside the gene matches. Germline CDR1 and CDR2: SGHTA and FQGNSA. The CDR3 covers 16 residues. The CDR3 is CASSLHSGDSYNEQFF. The DNA of the CDR3 is TGTGCCAGCAGCTTACACAGCGGGGATTCCTACAATGAGCAGTTCTTC.

The chain couples TRBV5-4 to TRBJ2-7; D perhaps matches TRBD2 (6 bases). V lost 4 bases and J 1 base, leaving 15 bases between the germline ends. Germline loops: CDR1 SGHNT, CDR2 YYREEE (reference sequence). This CDR3 comprises 15 residues. The CDR3 nucleotides read TGTGCCAGCAGCCCCTCCCCGGGGGAGTCCTACGAGCAGTACGTC. Amino acid sequence: CASSPSPGESYEQYV.

This chain joins TRBV11-3 and TRBJ2-3, with TRBD2 identical over 8 bases. This CDR3 has 15 residues. After removal of 2 bases from V and 4 bases from J, the junction contained 5 bases not matched to a gene. Germline V lookup: CDR1 SGHNT, CDR2 YENEEA. For the CDR3, the DNA is TGTGCCAGCAGCTTAATAAGCGGGGGACCAGATACGCAGTATTTT. Its protein product is CASSLISGGPDTQYF.

The rearrangement joins TRBV12-5 to TRBJ1-2; 8 positions agree with TRBD1. With 6 bases clipped from V and 4 bases from J, the junction kept 10 bases outside the gene matches. Germline CDR1 is LGHNT and CDR2 is FRNRAP. The CDR3 extends over 15 amino acids. The CDR3 DNA sequence: TGTGCTAGTGGCCCGACAGGGGCTTTTACCTATGGCTACACCTTC. Protein: CASGPTGAFTYGYTF.

This chain connects TRBV13 to TRBJ2-7, with D possibly matching TRBD1 (5 bases). The CDR3 extends over 13 amino acids. Germline V gives CDR1 PRHDT, CDR2 FYEKMQ (reference sequence). V lost 0 bases and J 6 bases, leaving 9 bases between the germline ends. The CDR3 here is CASSLGSGAEQYF. For the CDR3, the DNA is TGTGCCAGCAGCTTAGGTTCTGGGGCCGAGCAGTACTTC.

This sequence joins TRBV27 and TRBJ1-4, with a possible D match to TRBD1 (6 bases). In germline, CDR1 is MNHEY, CDR2 SMNVEV (reference sequence). With 3 bases removed from V and 1 base from J, the gap between germline ends came to 12 bases. This CDR3 is built from 16 residues. CDR3 sequence: CASSLQFRGTNEKLFF. The CDR3 bases are TGTGCCAGCAGTTTGCAGTTCAGGGGAACTAATGAAAAACTGTTTTTT.

The chain carries TRBV15 and TRBJ1-4; TRBD1 is a possible D gene (5 bases). The CDR3 length is 14 residues. Germline-derived CDR1 and CDR2 are LNHNV and YYDKDF (reference sequence). Trimming took 3 bases from V and 7 from J, leaving 12 bases between them. In DNA, the CDR3 is TGTGCCACCAGCAGTCGGGGGTCGGGTGAAAAACTGTTTTTT. Translating gives CATSSRGSGEKLFF.

This chain uses TRBV15 with TRBJ1-2, with unresolved D. There are 14 residues in the CDR3. From germline, CDR1 is LNHNV and CDR2 YYDKDF (reference sequence). V was cut by 6 bases and J by 0 bases, with 11 bases left in between. The CDR3 DNA reads TGTGCCACCAGTGTGAGGTCAGCTAACTATGGCTACACCTTC. Translation: CATSVRSANYGYTF.

The rearrangement links TRBV9 to TRBJ1-3, with 7 positions matching TRBD1. Trimming took 0 bases from V and 0 from J; bases not matched to a gene: 3. The CDR3 covers 16 residues. Germline V lookup: CDR1 SGDLS, CDR2 YYNGEE. CDR3 bases: TGTGCCAGCAGCGTAGGACAGGGCCTCTCTGGAAACACCATATATTTT. Translation: CASSVGQGLSGNTIYF.

DNA of the CDR3: TGTGCCAGCAAGGGTTGGGGGCCGAACTATGGCTACACCTTC. Translating it yields CASKGWGPNYGYTF. V gene TRBV11-2 combines with J gene TRBJ1-2, with D possibly matching TRBD1 (6 bases). Looked up from germline, CDR1 is SGHAT and CDR2 is FQNNGV. Trimming cost V 7 bases and J 2 bases, with 14 bases left between them. The CDR3 has 14 residues. Drawing the rest from reference TRBV11-2 and TRBJ1-2, the complete variable domain is EAGVAQSPRYKIIEKRQSVAFWCNPISGHATLYWYQQILGQGPKLLIQFQNNGVVDDSQLPKDRFSAERLKGVDSTLKIQPAKLEDSAVYLCASKGWGPNYGYTFGSGTRLTVV.

The rearrangement joins TRBV5-1 to TRBJ2-7, with TRBD1 as a possible D gene (6 bases). CDR3 length equals 14 residues. Between the trimmed V and J ends, which lost 0 bases and 4 bases, there was a span of 11 bases. Germline CDR1 SGHRS, CDR2 YFSETQ. The CDR3: CASSLAGRGYEQYF. For the CDR3, the DNA is TGCGCCAGCAGCTTGGCTGGCAGGGGTTACGAGCAGTACTTC.

The chain employs TRBV5-7 and TRBJ1-5, with 7 bases that match TRBD1. TRBV5-7 is an ORF, with its function uncertain. V dropped 3 bases and J dropped 5; count of bases not matched to a gene: 8. This CDR3 has 15 residues. CDR3 nucleotides: TGTGCCAGCAGCTCCCAGGGGGGTCGCCATCAGCCCCAGCATTTT. It specifies CASSSQGGRHQPQHF.

The chain joins TRBV11-2 to TRBJ2-7, with no clear D. This CDR3 spans 11 amino acids. V was cut by 1 base and J by 5 bases, with 3 bases left in between. Germline CDR1 reads SGHAT; CDR2 reads FQNNGV. CDR3 DNA: TGTGCCAGCAGCTTAGTAAACGAGCAGTACTTC. This gives the protein CASSLVNEQYF.

V and J are TRBV18 and TRBJ2-7, with 7 bases identical to TRBD2. The CDR3 is made up of 14 amino acids. V lost 6 bases to trimming and J lost 4 bases; unmatched junction nucleotides: 9. CDR1 is KGHSH, CDR2 LQKENI, per germline. The CDR3 loop reads CASSPGPGGYEQYF. In DNA form, the CDR3 reads TGTGCCAGCTCTCCTGGGCCGGGGGGATACGAGCAGTACTTC.